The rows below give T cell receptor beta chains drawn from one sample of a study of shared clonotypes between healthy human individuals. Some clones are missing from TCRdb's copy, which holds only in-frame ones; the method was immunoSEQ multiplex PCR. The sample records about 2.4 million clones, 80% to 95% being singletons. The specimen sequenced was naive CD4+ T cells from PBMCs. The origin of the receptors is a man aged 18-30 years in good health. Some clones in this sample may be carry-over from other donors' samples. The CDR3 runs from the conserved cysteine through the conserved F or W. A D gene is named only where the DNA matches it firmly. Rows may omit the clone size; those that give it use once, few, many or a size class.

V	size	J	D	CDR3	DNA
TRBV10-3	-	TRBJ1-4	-	CAISAGTNEKLFF	TGTGCCATCTCCGCGGGGACTAATGAAAAACTGTTTTTT
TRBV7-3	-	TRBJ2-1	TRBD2	CASSLIGGGAFNEQFF	TGTGCCAGCAGCTTAATTGGGGGAGGGGCTTTCAATGAGCAGTTCTTC
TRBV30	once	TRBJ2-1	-	CAWSEVAAYNEQFF	TGTGCCTGGAGTGAGGTAGCGGCCTACAATGAGCAGTTCTTC
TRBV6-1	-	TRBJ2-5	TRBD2	CASSGRLADGKTQYF	TGTGCCAGCAGTGGGAGACTAGCGGATGGTAAGACCCAGTACTTC
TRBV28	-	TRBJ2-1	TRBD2	CASSPPRLAGVNEQFF	TGTGCCAGCAGTCCACCCCGACTAGCGGGAGTCAATGAGCAGTTCTTC
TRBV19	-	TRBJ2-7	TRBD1	CASSRRDRVNEQYF	TGTGCCAGTAGTCGCCGGGACAGGGTCAACGAGCAGTACTTC
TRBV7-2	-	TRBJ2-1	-	CASSLGGGYSYNEQFF	TGTGCCAGCAGCTTAGGCGGCGGGTACTCCTACAATGAGCAGTTCTTC
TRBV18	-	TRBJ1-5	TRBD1	CASSPGSGGGNQPQHF	TGTGCCAGCTCACCTGGGTCAGGGGGCGGCAATCAGCCCCAGCATTTT
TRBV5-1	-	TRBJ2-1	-	CASSPSSGSSSYNEQFF	TGCGCCAGCAGCCCCTCCTCCGGATCGAGCTCCTACAATGAGCAGTTCTTC
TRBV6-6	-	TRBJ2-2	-	CASSYTGWGTGELFF	TGTGCCAGCAGTTACACAGGTTGGGGCACCGGGGAGCTGTTTTTT
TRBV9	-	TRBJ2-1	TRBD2	CASSPGTSGRTYNEQFF	TGTGCCAGCAGCCCCGGGACTAGCGGGAGGACCTACAATGAGCAGTTCTTC
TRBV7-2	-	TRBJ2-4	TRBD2	CASSLLAGGPVTIQYF	TGTGCCAGCAGCTTACTAGCGGGAGGGCCTGTGACCATTCAGTACTTC
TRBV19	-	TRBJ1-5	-	CASTSAGFQPQHF	TGTGCCAGTACCTCAGCGGGGTTTCAGCCCCAGCATTTT
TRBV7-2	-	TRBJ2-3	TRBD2	CASSPGLATDTQYF	TGTGCCAGCAGCCCTGGACTAGCGACAGATACGCAGTATTTT
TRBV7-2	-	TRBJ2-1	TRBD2	CASSSPGTSGRGEQFF	TGTGCCAGCAGCTCACCCGGGACTAGCGGGAGAGGTGAGCAGTTCTTC
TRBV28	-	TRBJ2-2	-	CASSFLLRTVAGELFF	TGTGCCAGCAGTTTTCTTCTGCGCACGGTGGCCGGGGAGCTGTTTTTT
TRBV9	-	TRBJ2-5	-	CASSVGDRFQETQYF	TGTGCCAGCAGCGTAGGGGATAGGTTCCAAGAGACCCAGTACTTC
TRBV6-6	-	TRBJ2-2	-	CASSAGGTGELFF	TGTGCCAGCAGCGCAGGAGGCACCGGGGAGCTGTTTTTT
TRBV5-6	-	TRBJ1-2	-	CASSLAGSPAGYGYTF	TGTGCCAGCAGCTTGGCTGGCAGTCCGGCCGGCTATGGCTACACCTTC
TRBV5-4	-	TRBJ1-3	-	CASSLEGPGNTIYF	TGTGCCAGCAGCCTCGAGGGCCCTGGAAACACCATATATTTT
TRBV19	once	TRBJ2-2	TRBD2	CASTSGSFNTGELFF	TGTGCCAGTACTAGCGGGAGCTTCAACACCGGGGAGCTGTTTTTT
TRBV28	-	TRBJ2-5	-	CASSGRGVRYQETQYF	TGTGCCAGCAGTGGCAGGGGGGTCCGGTACCAAGAGACCCAGTACTTC
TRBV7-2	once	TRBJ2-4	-	CASSLGRGPGIQYF	TGTGCCAGCAGCTTAGGGAGGGGGCCGGGCATTCAGTACTTC
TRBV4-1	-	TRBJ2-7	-	CASSHDPGTVSYEQYF	TGCGCCAGCAGCCATGACCCCGGGACGGTCTCCTACGAGCAGTACTTC
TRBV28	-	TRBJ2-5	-	CASRAGPQETQYF	TGTGCCAGCAGAGCCGGACCCCAAGAGACCCAGTACTTC
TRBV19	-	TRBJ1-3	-	CASSRDAGNTIYF	TGTGCCAGTAGTCGGGACGCCGGAAACACCATATATTTT
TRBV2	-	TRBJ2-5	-	CASSPGLNSQETQYF	TGTGCCAGCAGTCCCGGACTCAACTCCCAAGAGACCCAGTACTTC
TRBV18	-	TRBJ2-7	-	CASSSGRAVTYEQYF	TGTGCCAGCTCATCGGGACGTGCCGTAACCTACGAGCAGTACTTC
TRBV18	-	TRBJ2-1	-	CASSPPGAGPNNEQFF	TGTGCCAGCTCACCCCCAGGAGCGGGTCCTAACAATGAGCAGTTCTTC
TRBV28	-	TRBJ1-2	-	CASSESNYGYTF	TGTGCCAGCAGTGAATCTAACTATGGCTACACCTTC
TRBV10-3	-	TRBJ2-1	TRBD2	CAISDYAAGGGPYNEQFF	TGTGCCATCAGTGACTACGCAGCGGGAGGTGGGCCCTACAATGAGCAGTTCTTC